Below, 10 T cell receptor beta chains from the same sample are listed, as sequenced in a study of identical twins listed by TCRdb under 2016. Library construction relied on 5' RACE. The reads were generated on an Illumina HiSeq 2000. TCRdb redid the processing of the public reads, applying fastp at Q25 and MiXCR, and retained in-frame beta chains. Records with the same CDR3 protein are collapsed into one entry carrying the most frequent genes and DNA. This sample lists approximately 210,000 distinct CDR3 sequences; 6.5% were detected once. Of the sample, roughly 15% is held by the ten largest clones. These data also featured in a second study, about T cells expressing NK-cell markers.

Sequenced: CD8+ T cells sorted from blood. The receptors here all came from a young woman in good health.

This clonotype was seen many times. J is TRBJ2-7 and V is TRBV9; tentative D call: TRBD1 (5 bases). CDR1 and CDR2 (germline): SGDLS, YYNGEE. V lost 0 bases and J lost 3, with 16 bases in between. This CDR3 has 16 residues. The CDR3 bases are TGTGCCAGCAGCGTAGGCGGCCCGCAGGGTAGCTACGAGCAGTACTTC. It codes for CASSVGGPQGSYEQYF. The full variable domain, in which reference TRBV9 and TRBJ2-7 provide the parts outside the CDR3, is DSGVTQTPKHLITATGQRVTLRCSPRSGDLSVYWYQQSLDQGLQFLIQYYNGEERAKGNILERFSAQQFPDLHSELNLSSLELGDSALYFCASSVGGPQGSYEQYFGPGTRLTVT.

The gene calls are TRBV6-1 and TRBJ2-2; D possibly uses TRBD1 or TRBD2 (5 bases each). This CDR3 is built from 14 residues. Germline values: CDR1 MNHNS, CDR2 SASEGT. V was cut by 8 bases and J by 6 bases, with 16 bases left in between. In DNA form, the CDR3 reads TGTGCCAGCCGGGGCCTCCGACTTGCCGGGGAGCTGTTTTTT. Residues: CASRGLRLAGELFF.

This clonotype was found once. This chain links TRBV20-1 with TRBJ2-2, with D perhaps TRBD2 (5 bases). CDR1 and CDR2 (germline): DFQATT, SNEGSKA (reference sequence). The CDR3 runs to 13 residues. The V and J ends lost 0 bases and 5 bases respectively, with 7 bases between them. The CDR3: CSARDRETGELFF. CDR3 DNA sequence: TGCAGTGCTAGAGATCGGGAAACCGGGGAGCTGTTTTTT.

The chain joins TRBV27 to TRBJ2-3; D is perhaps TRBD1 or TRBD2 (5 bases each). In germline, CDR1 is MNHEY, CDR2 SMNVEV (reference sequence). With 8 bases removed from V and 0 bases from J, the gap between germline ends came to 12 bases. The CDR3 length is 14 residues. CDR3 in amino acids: CASRLGVSTDTQYF. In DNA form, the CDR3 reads TGTGCCAGCCGATTGGGGGTAAGCACAGATACGCAGTATTTT.

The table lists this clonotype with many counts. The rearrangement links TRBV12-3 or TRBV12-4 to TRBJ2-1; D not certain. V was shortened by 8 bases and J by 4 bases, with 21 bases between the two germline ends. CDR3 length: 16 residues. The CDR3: CASDSSPAPTYNEQFF. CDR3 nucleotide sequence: TGTGCCAGCGATAGTTCACCAGCTCCGACTTACAATGAGCAGTTCTTC.

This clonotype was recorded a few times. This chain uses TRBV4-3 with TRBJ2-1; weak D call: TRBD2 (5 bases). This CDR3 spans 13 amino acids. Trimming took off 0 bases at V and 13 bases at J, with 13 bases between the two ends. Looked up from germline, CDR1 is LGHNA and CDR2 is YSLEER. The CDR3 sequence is CASSQDVGVDQFF. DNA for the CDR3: TGCGCCAGCAGCCAAGACGTGGGAGTAGACCAGTTCTTC.

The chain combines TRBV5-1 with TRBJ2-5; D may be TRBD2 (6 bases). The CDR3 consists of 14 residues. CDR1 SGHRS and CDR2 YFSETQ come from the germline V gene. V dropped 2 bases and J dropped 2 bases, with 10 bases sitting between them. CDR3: CASSFWRAQETQYF. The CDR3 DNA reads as TGCGCCAGCAGCTTCTGGAGGGCTCAAGAGACCCAGTACTTC.

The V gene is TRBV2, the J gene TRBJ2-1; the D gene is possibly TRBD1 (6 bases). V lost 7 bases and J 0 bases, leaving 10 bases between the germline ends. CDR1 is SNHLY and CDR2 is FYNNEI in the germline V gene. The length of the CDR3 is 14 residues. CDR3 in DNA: TGTGCCAGCATAGGGGGAAGCTCCTACAATGAGCAGTTCTTC. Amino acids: CASIGGSSYNEQFF.

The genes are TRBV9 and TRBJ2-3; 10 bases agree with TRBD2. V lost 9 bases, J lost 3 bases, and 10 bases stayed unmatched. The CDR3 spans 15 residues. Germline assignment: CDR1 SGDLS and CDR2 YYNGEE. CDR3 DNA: TGTGCCACTTCCTTCGGGACTAGCGTGACAGATACGCAGTATTTT. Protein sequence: CATSFGTSVTDTQYF.

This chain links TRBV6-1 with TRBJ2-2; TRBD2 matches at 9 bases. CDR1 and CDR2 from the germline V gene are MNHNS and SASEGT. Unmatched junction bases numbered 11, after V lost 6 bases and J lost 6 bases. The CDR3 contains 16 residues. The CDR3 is CASRGQGGRASGELFF. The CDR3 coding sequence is TGTGCCAGCAGGGGCCAGGGCGGGAGGGCCTCCGGGGAGCTGTTTTTT.